The rows below give T cell receptor beta chains drawn from one sample of a study of CD8+CD57+ T cells in acquired aplastic anemia. TCRdb fed the reads into MiXCR, producing one record per CDR3 protein. The sample has about 190,000 distinct CDR3 sequences; less than 65% are singletons. Sequencing was done on a sample of sorted CD4+, CD8+, or CD8+CD57+ T cells (not recorded which) from PBMCs. The receptors were gathered from a human donor in good health, serving as a control. CDR3s leave out the opening cysteine and the closing phenylalanine or tryptophan. Each record gives: J gene, V gene, CDR3 protein.

>TRBJ2-7|TRBV7-8
ASSSPGWGEQY
>TRBJ2-7|TRBV9
ASSEDRGLDEQY
>TRBJ1-1|TRBV9
ASSHGQGVTEAF
>TRBJ1-6|TRBV11-2
ASSLGQGRDSPLH
>TRBJ2-5|TRBV27
ASGGVTQY
>TRBJ2-5|TRBV5-4
ASSLVAGEGETQY
>TRBJ2-5|TRBV7-6
ASSLAHQGVEAQY
>TRBJ1-1|TRBV11-3
ASSLFPGNTEAF
>TRBJ1-3|TRBV7-8
ASSLATSGNTIY
>TRBJ2-7|TRBV13
ASSLAGGVGEQY
>TRBJ1-5|TRBV7-3
ASSFEWGQGENRPQH
>TRBJ2-7|TRBV10-3
AISDPTRGGSYEQY
>TRBJ2-7|TRBV2
ASNRDREYEQY
>TRBJ1-5|TRBV18
GSSTSDSQPQH
>TRBJ2-7|TRBV7-2
ASSSRTGRPDEQY
>TRBJ2-7|TRBV7-2
ASSSGRDPSYEQY
>TRBJ1-1|TRBV15
ATSRDGPHTEAF
>TRBJ1-6|TRBV20-1
SARQTPLVDSPLH